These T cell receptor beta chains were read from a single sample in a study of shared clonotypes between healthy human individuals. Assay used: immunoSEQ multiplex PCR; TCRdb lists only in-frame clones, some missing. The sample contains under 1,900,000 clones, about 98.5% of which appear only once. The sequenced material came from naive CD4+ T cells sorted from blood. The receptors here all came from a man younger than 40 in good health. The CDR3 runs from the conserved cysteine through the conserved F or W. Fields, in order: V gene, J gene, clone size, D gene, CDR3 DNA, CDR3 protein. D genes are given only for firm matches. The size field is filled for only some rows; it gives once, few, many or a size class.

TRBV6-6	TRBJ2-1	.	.	TGTGCCAGCATGGAGAACCCTATCTACAATGAGCAGTTCTTC	CASMENPIYNEQFF
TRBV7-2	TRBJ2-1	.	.	TGTGCCAGCAGCCTTTCGCTGGAGGCCGTCAATGAGCAGTTCTTC	CASSLSLEAVNEQFF
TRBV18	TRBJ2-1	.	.	TGTGCCAGCTCACCACGGCTCCCTGGCGGCTCCTACAATGAGCAGTTCTTC	CASSPRLPGGSYNEQFF
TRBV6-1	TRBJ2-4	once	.	TGTGCCAGCAGTGACAAAAGACAGGCACGAAACATTCAGTACTTC	CASSDKRQARNIQYF
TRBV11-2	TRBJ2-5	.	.	TGTGCCAGCAGCCAGGGTTACCAAGAGACCCAGTACTTC	CASSQGYQETQYF
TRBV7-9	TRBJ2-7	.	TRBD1	TGTGCCAGCCGGACAGGGCTCAACGAGCAGTACTTC	CASRTGLNEQYF
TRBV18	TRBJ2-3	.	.	TGTGCCAGCTCACTTCCAGGGGGCACAGATACGCAGTATTTT	CASSLPGGTDTQYF
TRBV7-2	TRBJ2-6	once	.	TGTGCCAGCAGCTTATTCACTACTGGGGCCAACGTCCTGACTTTC	CASSLFTTGANVLTF
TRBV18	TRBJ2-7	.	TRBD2	TGTGCCAGCTCACCCCGCTCTAGCGGCCCCTACGAGCAGTACTTC	CASSPRSSGPYEQYF
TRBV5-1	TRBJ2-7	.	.	TGCGCCAGCAGCTTCGTTAGCAGTCCCCTGGACGAGCAGTACTTC	CASSFVSSPLDEQYF
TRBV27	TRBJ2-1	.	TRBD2	TGTGCCAGCGGAATAAGACTAGCGGGAGGTATTGAGCAGTTCTTC	CASGIRLAGGIEQFF
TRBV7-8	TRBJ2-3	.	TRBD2	TGTGCCAGCAGCCTCCGGGGTAGCGGGAGCACAGATACGCAGTATTTT	CASSLRGSGSTDTQYF
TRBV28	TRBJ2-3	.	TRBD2	TGTGCCAGCAGTCACCGGGGTAGCGGGAGGACAGATACGCAGTATTTT	CASSHRGSGRTDTQYF
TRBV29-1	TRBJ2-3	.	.	TGCAGCGCAGGGGGGGGATCAACAGATACGCAGTATTTT	CSAGGGSTDTQYF
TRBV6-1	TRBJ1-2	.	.	TGTGCCAGCACCCTAAGACAGTCCTATGGCTACACCTTC	CASTLRQSYGYTF
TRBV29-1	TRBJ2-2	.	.	TGCAGCGTTGCCCGCCGGACCGGGGAGCTGTTTTTT	CSVARRTGELFF
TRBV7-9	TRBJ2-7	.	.	TGTGCCAGCAGCTTATATGGAAACGAGGACGAGCAGTACTTC	CASSLYGNEDEQYF
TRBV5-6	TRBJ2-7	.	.	TGTGCCAGCAGCTTTCAACGGAGCTACGAGCAGTACTTC	CASSFQRSYEQYF
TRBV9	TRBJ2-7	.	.	TGTGCCAGCGGAAGGACAGCACCCTCCAGCTCCTACGAGCAGTACTTC	CASGRTAPSSSYEQYF
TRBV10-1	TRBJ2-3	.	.	TGCGCCAGCAGTGAGCCTTCTCGGAGGGATACGCAGTATTTT	CASSEPSRRDTQYF
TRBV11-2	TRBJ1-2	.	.	TGTGCCAGCAGCTTAATAAGGGGGGCTCGGACAAACGGCTACACCTTC	CASSLIRGARTNGYTF
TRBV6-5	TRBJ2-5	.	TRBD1	TGTGCCAGCAGACCCTGGACAGGGAAAGAGACCCAGTACTTC	CASRPWTGKETQYF
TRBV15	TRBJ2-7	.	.	TGTGCCACGAGTGCATTAGAGGGGCGGTGGGAGCAGTACTTC	CATSALEGRWEQYF
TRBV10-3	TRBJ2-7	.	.	TGTGCCACCTCTACAGGGGGGGCCGAGCAGTACTTC	CATSTGGAEQYF
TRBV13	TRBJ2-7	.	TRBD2	TGTGCCAGCAGCCCAATCGGGACTAGCGGGAGTTACGAGCAGTACTTC	CASSPIGTSGSYEQYF
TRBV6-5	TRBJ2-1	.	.	TGTGCCAGCAGCCAGGGCGGTGAGCAGTTCTTC	CASSQGGEQFF
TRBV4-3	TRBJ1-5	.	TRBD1	TGCGCCAGCAGCCAAGATAAAGGACAGGGGGCGCGGGTCGGCAATCAGCCCCAGCATTTT	CASSQDKGQGARVGNQPQHF
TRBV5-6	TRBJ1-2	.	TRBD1	TGTGCCAGCAGCTTGCGAGCTGGACAGGTGGGGCCGTACTATGGCTACACCTTC	CASSLRAGQVGPYYGYTF
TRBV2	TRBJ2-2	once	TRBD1	TGTGCCTCCGAGAGGACAGGGACCACCGGGGAGCTGTTTTTT	CASERTGTTGELFF
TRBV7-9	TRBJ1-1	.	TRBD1	TGTGCCAGCAGCCAACCTACAGGGGAGCGGGGTGACACTGAAGCTTTCTTT	CASSQPTGERGDTEAFF
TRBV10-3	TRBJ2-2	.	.	TGTGCCATCAGTGAGAGGGGGCGGGGGACGCTGTTTTTT	CAISERGRGTLFF
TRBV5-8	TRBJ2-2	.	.	TGTGCCAGCAGCTTGGCCCCAGGGTACACCGGGGAGCTGTTTTTT	CASSLAPGYTGELFF
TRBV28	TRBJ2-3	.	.	TGTGCCAGCAGTCGAGGACAGATCACAGATACGCAGTATTTT	CASSRGQITDTQYF
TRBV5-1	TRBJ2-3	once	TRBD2	TGCGCCAGCAGCTTGGAGGGGACTAGCGGGAGGGCAGGGACCGCGAAAGATTTT	CASSLEGTSGRAGTAKDF
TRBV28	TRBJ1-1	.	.	TGTGCCAGCAACCCCCCTCTGGGCACTGAAGCTTTCTTT	CASNPPLGTEAFF
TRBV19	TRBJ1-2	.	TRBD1	TGTGCCAGTAGTCTTGACAGGGTTGCGAACTATGGCTACACCTTC	CASSLDRVANYGYTF
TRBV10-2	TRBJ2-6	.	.	TGCGCCAGCAGTGGGAAGGACTCTGGGGCCAACGTCCTGACTTTC	CASSGKDSGANVLTF
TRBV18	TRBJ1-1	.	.	TGTGCCAGCTCACCACTCTTAGACCGGGGTGAAGCTTTCTTT	CASSPLLDRGEAFF
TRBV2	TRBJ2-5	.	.	TGTGCCAGCAGTCCGAGACGGTACCAAGAGACCCAGTACTTC	CASSPRRYQETQYF
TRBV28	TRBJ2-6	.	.	TGTGCCAGCAGTAAACTTGCGGGGGCGGTTCTCTCTGGGGCCAACGTCCTGACTTTC	CASSKLAGAVLSGANVLTF
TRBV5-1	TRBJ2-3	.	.	TGCGCCAGCAGCCCCGACACAGATACGCAGTATTTT	CASSPDTDTQYF
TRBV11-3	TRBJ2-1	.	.	TGTGCCAGCAGCTCCCGAACAATGGTAAATGAGCAGTTCTTC	CASSSRTMVNEQFF
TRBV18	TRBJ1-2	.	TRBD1	TGTGCCAGCTCACCCCCCAGGGGGCAGAACTATGGCTACACCTTC	CASSPPRGQNYGYTF
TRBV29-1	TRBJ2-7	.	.	TGCAGCGTTGAAGCTGCGGACGGTGGCTCCTACGAGCAGTACTTC	CSVEAADGGSYEQYF
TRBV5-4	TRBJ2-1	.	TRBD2	TGTGCCAGCAGCATCGGTAGGACTAGCGGGAACAATGAGCAGTTCTTC	CASSIGRTSGNNEQFF
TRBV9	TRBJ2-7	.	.	TGTGCCAGCAGCGTAGGGCCCCAGCTCCCTGTCGAGCAGTACTTC	CASSVGPQLPVEQYF
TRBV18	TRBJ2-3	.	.	TGTGCCAGCTCACCCCGTGGTTGGAGTAGCACAGATACGCAGTATTTT	CASSPRGWSSTDTQYF
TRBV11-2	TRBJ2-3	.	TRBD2	TGTGCCAGCAGCTTAGGAAAAGTTTTAGCGGGAGAGAACACAGATACGCAGTATTTT	CASSLGKVLAGENTDTQYF
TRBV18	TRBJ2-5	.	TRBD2	TGTGCCAGCTCACCACCATCGGGGGGATACCAAGAGACCCAGTACTTC	CASSPPSGGYQETQYF
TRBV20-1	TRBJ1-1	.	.	TGCAGTGCTAACACTGAAGCTTTCTTT	CSANTEAFF
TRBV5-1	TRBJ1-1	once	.	TGCGCCAGCAGCTTGGGGGGGAGCAACACTGAAGCTTTCTTT	CASSLGGSNTEAFF